Listed here are 9 T cell receptor beta chains from one sample, sequenced in a study of cytomegalovirus exposure and HLA in healthy donors. Method: immunoSEQ multiplex PCR; TCRdb's copy keeps in-frame clones and lacks some. Here the sample spans roughly 300,000 clones, 70% to 90% being singletons. Material: PBMCs. The source of these receptors is a woman younger than 30 in good health and CMV-seronegative.

The chain combines TRBV2 with TRBJ2-7; 8 bases match TRBD2. The germline V gene encodes CDR1 SNHLY and CDR2 FYNNEI. The CDR3 totals 13 residues. The V and J ends lost 7 bases and 2 bases, in that order; junction bases with no gene match: 4. CDR3 region: CASTLRGAYEQYF. CDR3 coding DNA: TGTGCCAGCACCTTGCGGGGGGCCTACGAGCAGTACTTC.

J is TRBJ1-2 and V is TRBV28; 8 nucleotides match TRBD1. Germline V gives CDR1 MDHEN, CDR2 SYDVKM. The trim removed 4 bases at V and 4 bases at J, leaving 11 bases unmatched. This CDR3 spans 16 amino acids. The CDR3 here is CASSSSIRDRSYGYTF. The CDR3 DNA is TGTGCCAGCAGTTCCTCGATCCGGGACAGGTCCTATGGCTACACCTTC.

The CDR3 sequence is CASSLLAGGRDSSYEQYF. The CDR3 coding sequence is TGTGCCAGCAGCTTACTGGCCGGGGGTCGGGACAGCTCCTACGAGCAGTACTTC. The chain uses TRBV7-9 and TRBJ2-7; weak D call: TRBD1 (7 bases). Germline V gives CDR1 SEHNR, CDR2 FQNEAQ (reference sequence). Trimming removed 2 bases from V and 0 bases from J, with 20 bases in between. The CDR3 spans 18 residues.

The chain's CDR3 is CAIRPGLAGESSSYEQYF. The CDR3 DNA sequence: TGTGCCATCAGACCGGGACTAGCGGGAGAAAGCAGCTCCTACGAGCAGTACTTC. The J gene is TRBJ2-7, the V gene TRBV10-3, with 14 bases fitting TRBD2. Germline CDR1 is ENHRY and CDR2 is SYGVKD. The CDR3 loop spans 18 amino acids. V dropped 6 bases and J dropped 0; count of bases not matched to a gene: 10.

The J gene is TRBJ2-1, the V gene TRBV11-1, with 9 bases identical to TRBD2. Per the germline V gene, CDR1 is SGHAT and CDR2 is FQDESV (reference sequence). V was clipped by 5 bases and J by 4 bases; unmatched bases: 12. The CDR3 runs 17 residues. CDR3 bases: TGTGCCAGCAGCCCGAGAAGTTCTAGCGGGGCGTACAATGAGCAGTTCTTC. The encoded protein is CASSPRSSSGAYNEQFF.

This chain uses TRBV11-2 with TRBJ2-7, with D hard to call. The germline V gene has CDR1 SGHAT and CDR2 FQNNGV. V lost 3 bases and J 1 base, leaving 4 bases between the germline ends. The CDR3 runs to 12 residues. CDR3 nucleotide sequence: TGTGCCAGCAGCTTCTCGTCCTACGAGCAGTACTTC. This gives the protein CASSFSSYEQYF. The variable domain in full, with the rest retrieved from reference TRBV11-2 and TRBJ2-7, is EAGVAQSPRYKIIEKRQSVAFWCNPISGHATLYWYQQILGQGPKLLIQFQNNGVVDDSQLPKDRFSAERLKGVDSTLKIQPAKLEDSAVYLCASSFSSYEQYFGPGTRLTVT.

The chain carries TRBV4-1 and TRBJ1-1; D not resolved. Germline assignment: CDR1 MGHRA and CDR2 YSYEKL. The V end was cut by 3 bases, the J end by 1 base, with 15 bases between. The CDR3 spans 16 residues. This chain's CDR3 is CASSQTFRGWNTEAFF. CDR3 nucleotides: TGCGCCAGCAGCCAGACCTTTCGGGGATGGAACACTGAAGCTTTCTTT.

V is TRBV7-6 and J is TRBJ2-1, with D perhaps TRBD1 (5 bases). The CDR3 consists of 16 residues. Germline CDR1 reads SGHVS; CDR2 reads FNYEAQ. V was pared by 5 bases and J by 4 bases, with 18 bases between. The DNA for the CDR3 is TGTGCCAGCAGCCCCCTCTTGGGGCGAGAGTACAATGAGCAGTTCTTC. The encoded protein is CASSPLLGREYNEQFF.

This clone was detected ten times or more. The chain carries TRBV4-2 and TRBJ1-3; 11 positions agree with TRBD1. The junction had 1 base not matched to a gene; V was cut back by 0 bases and J by 3 bases. Germline CDR1 LGHNA, CDR2 YNFKEQ. This CDR3 comprises 16 residues. The CDR3 sequence is CASSQEGQGGGNTIYF. For the CDR3, the DNA is TGTGCCAGCAGCCAAGAGGGACAGGGGGGTGGAAACACCATATATTTT.